Below, 17 T cell receptor beta chains from the same sample are listed, as sequenced in a study of blood T cells in healthy people across ages. It was with a sample-barcoded 5' primer and a J-beta primer mix that a second PCR of roughly 7 to 12 cycles was run. A single record per CDR3 protein comes from TCRdb applying MiXCR to the 5' RACE reads. This table has over 550,000 distinct CDR3 sequences, under 30% appearing once. Input material: blood. All receptors come from a woman older than 75 in good health.

The rearrangement joins TRBV7-9 to TRBJ1-1; D is unresolved. The CDR3 is made up of 14 amino acids. The germline V gene encodes CDR1 SEHNR and CDR2 FQNEAQ (reference sequence). V was shortened by 2 bases and J by 2 bases, with 9 bases between the two germline ends. In nucleotides, the CDR3 is TGTGCCAGCAGCTTAAAGGCCCCAAACACTGAAGCTTTCTTT. Amino acids: CASSLKAPNTEAFF.

This clonotype was counted many times. This chain links TRBV7-2 with TRBJ2-7; 10 bases align to TRBD1. In germline, CDR1 is SGHTA, CDR2 FQGNSA. This CDR3 has 15 residues. The J segment lost 4 bases and the V segment lost 7 bases, leaving 10 bases of the junction unmatched. The CDR3 nucleotides read TGTGCCAGCATCCTACTTCCGGGACAGGGGTACGAGCAGTACTTC. Translated: CASILLPGQGYEQYF.

A few counts support this clonotype. The genes are TRBV20-1 and TRBJ1-1; D unresolved. Per the germline V gene, CDR1 is DFQATT and CDR2 is SNEGSKA (reference sequence). The CDR3 extends over 13 amino acids. V shed 6 bases and J shed 3 bases, with 14 bases lying between them. The CDR3 DNA follows: TGCAGTGCACCGTCATACGGGGACACTGAAGCTTTCTTT. Amino acid sequence: CSAPSYGDTEAFF.

This clonotype has only a few counts. Since a much larger clone is just one base distant, this may be a read error. The CDR3 region has the DNA TGCAGTGCTGGTAGGTGGCGGGGGGAGCTAAATGAGCAGTTCTTC. Translating it yields CSAGRWRGELNEQFF. The rearrangement joins TRBV20-1 to TRBJ2-1; TRBD2 aligns across 8 bases. CDR1 and CDR2 (germline): DFQATT, SNEGSKA (reference sequence). The CDR3 runs 15 residues. Trimming took 5 bases from V and 7 from J; bases not matched to a gene: 13.

This clonotype occurred many times. The genes are TRBV12-3 or TRBV12-4 and TRBJ2-3; D is uncertain. The CDR3 has 14 residues. The V gene lost 0 bases and the J gene lost 0 bases, with 4 bases spanning the gap. As DNA, the CDR3 is TGTGCCAGCAGTTTAGCTCCTAGCACAGATACGCAGTATTTT. This encodes CASSLAPSTDTQYF.

The V and J genes are TRBV9 and TRBJ2-5; perhaps TRBD2 as D (7 bases). Germline CDR1 and CDR2: SGDLS and YYNGEE. This CDR3 has 16 amino acids. V lost 2 bases, J lost 11 bases, and 25 bases lay in between. DNA for the CDR3: TGTGCCAGCAGCGTCACAAGGGGGGGGGCGCACAATGAGCAGTACTTC. Protein sequence: CASSVTRGGAHNEQYF.

This clonotype showed up many times. The chain recombines TRBV6-4 with TRBJ2-5, with a tentative D call TRBD1 (5 bases). Trimming took off 8 bases at V and 5 bases at J, with 24 bases between the two ends. Germline V lookup: CDR1 MRHNA, CDR2 SNTAGT. The CDR3 spans 16 residues. CDR3 sequence: CASGKRLGQPGETQYF. The CDR3 nucleotides read TGTGCCAGCGGGAAGCGATTGGGGCAGCCAGGGGAGACCCAGTACTTC.

The table lists this clonotype with many counts. The chain links TRBV10-3 to TRBJ1-4; no clear D. Trimming took off 10 bases at V and 7 bases at J, with 22 bases between the two ends. This CDR3 has 15 residues. Per germline, CDR1 ENHRY and CDR2 SYGVKD. CDR3 sequence: CATQETAHLTEKLFF. CDR3 bases: TGTGCCACCCAGGAGACGGCCCATCTTACTGAAAAACTGTTTTTT.

The genes are TRBV5-1 and TRBJ1-2; 9 bases are a match to TRBD1. This CDR3 is 12 amino acids long. The V gene's germline CDR1 is SGHRS and CDR2 YFSETQ. J lost 8 bases, V lost 4 bases, and 3 bases had no gene match. The CDR3 sequence is CASSIGQGGYTF. The CDR3 nucleotides read TGCGCCAGCAGCATCGGACAGGGGGGCTACACCTTC.

This clonotype was counted at least ten times. For the CDR3, the DNA is TGTGCCAGCAGAATTAAAGACAGGGTACCCGAGCAGTACTTC. Amino acid sequence: CASRIKDRVPEQYF. V gene TRBV6-2 or TRBV6-3 combines with J gene TRBJ2-7; 7 bases fit TRBD1. V lost 6 bases and J lost 6; bases outside the gene matches: 11. This CDR3 is built from 14 residues. CDR1 and CDR2 (germline): MNHEY, SVGEGT.

Ten or more counts support this clonotype. CDR3 in amino acids: CASSRRDTEETQYF. In DNA, the CDR3 is TGTGCCAGCAGCCGGCGGGACACGGAAGAGACCCAGTACTTC. The chain recombines TRBV5-4 with TRBJ2-5; D could derive from TRBD1 or TRBD2 (6 bases each). The germline CDR1 and CDR2 sequences are SGHNT and YYREEE (reference sequence). V lost 4 bases, J lost 3 bases, and 13 bases lay in between. The CDR3 spans 14 residues.

This clonotype was found many times. The rearrangement joins TRBV5-1 to TRBJ2-7; either TRBD1 or TRBD2 may fit D (5 bases each). CDR1 and CDR2 from the germline V gene are SGHRS and YFSETQ. The length of the CDR3 is 15 residues. Between the trimmed V and J ends, which lost 0 bases and 2 bases, there was a span of 12 bases. CDR3 sequence (DNA): TGCGCCAGCAGCTTGGCCCTCGGGGCCACCTACGAGCAGTACTTC. Amino acid sequence: CASSLALGATYEQYF.

There are many counts of this clonotype. This chain joins TRBV5-1 and TRBJ2-1; D not resolved. V was cut by 0 bases and J by 0 bases, with 13 bases left in between. Germline V CDR1 and CDR2: SGHRS, YFSETQ. This CDR3 region has 17 residues. The CDR3, as DNA: TGCGCCAGCAGCTTGGGGATAGCCAAGAGCTCCTACAATGAGCAGTTCTTC. Protein product: CASSLGIAKSSYNEQFF.

This clonotype was seen ten or more times. The chain combines TRBV7-8 with TRBJ2-7; D gene uncertain. The CDR3 totals 12 residues. The V gene's germline CDR1 is SGHVS and CDR2 FQNEAQ. Trimming pared 5 bases from V and 3 bases from J, leaving 8 bases between. CDR3 in amino acids: CASSIPDYEQYF. CDR3 DNA: TGTGCCAGCAGCATACCAGACTACGAGCAGTACTTC.

With respect to this clonotype: A read error may explain this, as a much larger clone is one base away. The chain has TRBV6-5 and TRBJ1-4; TRBD1 might be the D (5 bases). CDR3 length: 16 amino acids. In germline, CDR1 is MNHEY, CDR2 SVGAGI. In DNA form, the CDR3 reads TGTGCCAGCAGTTACGAGACAGCAGCAACTAATGAAAAACGGTTTTTT. This gives the protein CASSYETAATNEKRFF.

There are many counts of this clonotype. This chain uses TRBV20-1 with TRBJ2-1; D remains unclear. Trimming cost V 1 base and J 0 bases, with 7 bases left between them. Looked up from germline, CDR1 is DFQATT and CDR2 is SNEGSKA (reference sequence). This CDR3 contains 14 residues. CDR3 sequence: CSARGQSSYNEQFF. The CDR3 region has the DNA TGCAGTGCTAGAGGCCAGAGCTCCTACAATGAGCAGTTCTTC.

The chain combines TRBV5-1 with TRBJ2-1, with D hard to call. Per germline, CDR1 SGHRS and CDR2 YFSETQ. The CDR3 sequence is 14 residues long. The V end was cut by 1 base, the J end by 8 bases, with 13 bases between. CDR3 sequence: CASSLQQLVDEQFF. The CDR3 DNA sequence: TGCGCCAGCAGCTTGCAACAGCTGGTGGATGAGCAGTTCTTC.